This T cell receptor (beta chain) was retrieved from a study of blood T cells in healthy people across ages. Findings and caveats of the study: Calculation of diversity from one million T cells yielded estimates considered to be underestimates.

A second PCR of about 6 to 11 cycles used a sample-barcoded 5' primer and a J-beta primer mix. TCRdb processed the 5' RACE reads anew with MiXCR; each CDR3 protein has one entry. The table records fewer than 950,000 distinct CDR3 sequences, around 36% of them present only once. Looked up from germline, CDR1 is SGHDT and CDR2 is YYEEEE. This CDR3 spans 16 amino acids. Concerning this clonotype: Its antigen is undetermined.

The receptor was derived from a man aged 18 to 30 in good health. The chain has TRBV5-6 and TRBJ2-1; D perhaps matches TRBD1 (6 bases). The assigned J gene may be wrong: the sequence end matches TRBJ2-7 better. Sequencing was done on a sample of blood. The CDR3 bases are TGTGCCAGCAGCTTGGGGGGGCGCAGGTCCTACAATGAGCAGTACTTC. Translated, it gives CASSLGGRRSYNEQYF.